This T cell receptor (beta chain) was recorded in a study of cytomegalovirus exposure and HLA in healthy donors. The overall study: From HLA-typed donors, an early data release held tens of millions of unique TCRs. General study points: Accounts indicate the classifier identified cytomegalovirus status with strong specificity and sensitivity. A later analysis appeared to link common viral pathogens to several of the most significant clusters.

The sample holds one count of this clone. Its specificity is unknown. 60 Vbeta and 13 Jbeta primers were used in PCR. Sequencing was performed with immunoSEQ multiplex PCR; in TCRdb, only in-frame clones are kept and a portion is missing. The sample has roughly 180,000 clones, about 68% seen once; the top ten hold approximately 2.3%. Donors had nominal health at sampling but likely had unrecorded immune exposures. Unmatched junction bases numbered 7, after V lost 4 bases and J lost 4 bases. CDR3 length: 17 amino acids. Germline V CDR1 and CDR2: LNHDA, SQIVND (reference sequence). This TCR derives from a female donor in good health and CMV-seronegative. Input material: PBMCs. J is TRBJ1-4 and V is TRBV19; TRBD1 matches 12 bases. The CDR3 protein is CASSNRDRGQSNEKLFF. CDR3 nucleotides: TGTGCCAGTAGTAACCGGGACAGGGGGCAAAGTAATGAAAAACTGTTTTTT.